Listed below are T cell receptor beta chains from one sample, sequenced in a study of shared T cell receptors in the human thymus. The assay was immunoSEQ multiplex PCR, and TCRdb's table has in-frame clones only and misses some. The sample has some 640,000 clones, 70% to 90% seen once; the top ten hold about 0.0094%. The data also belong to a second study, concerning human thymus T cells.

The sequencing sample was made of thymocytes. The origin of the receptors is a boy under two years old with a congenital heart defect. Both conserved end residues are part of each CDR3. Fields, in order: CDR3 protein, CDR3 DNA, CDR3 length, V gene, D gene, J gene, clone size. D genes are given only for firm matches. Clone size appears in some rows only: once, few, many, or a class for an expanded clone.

CASSQDPGLLQETQYF	TGCGCCAGCAGCCAAGATCCGGGACTACTTCAAGAGACCCAGTACTTC	16	TRBV4-3	TRBD2	TRBJ2-5	.
CARILRQENTEAFF	TGTGCCAGAATTTTACGACAGGAGAACACTGAAGCTTTCTTT	14	TRBV27	.	TRBJ1-1	.
CSASLDYEQYF	TGCAGTGCTAGTTTAGACTACGAGCAGTACTTC	11	TRBV20-1	.	TRBJ2-7	.
CASSYGGSSYNEQFF	TGTGCCAGCAGTTATGGCGGGAGCTCCTACAATGAGCAGTTCTTC	15	TRBV6-5	TRBD2	TRBJ2-1	.
CASSRQGTPGNTIYF	TGTGCCAGCAGCCGACAGGGGACTCCTGGAAACACCATATATTTT	15	TRBV6-5	TRBD1	TRBJ1-3	.
CASSLAGGSSYNEQFF	TGCGCCAGCAGCTTGGCAGGGGGAAGCTCCTACAATGAGCAGTTCTTC	16	TRBV5-1	TRBD1	TRBJ2-1	.
CASSPRQATNEKLFF	TGCGCCAGCAGCCCGCGACAGGCAACTAATGAAAAACTGTTTTTT	15	TRBV4-1	.	TRBJ1-4	few
CASSAAVGARHF	TGTGCCAGCAGTGCCGCGGTGGGGGCTCGGCACTTC	12	TRBV25-1	.	TRBJ2-7	.
CASSLAWGGRETQYF	TGTGCCAGCAGCTTGGCTTGGGGGGGCAGGGAGACCCAGTACTTC	15	TRBV5-4	.	TRBJ2-5	.
CASMNRDRGLYTEAFF	TGTGCCAGTATGAACCGGGACAGGGGATTGTACACTGAAGCTTTCTTT	16	TRBV19	TRBD1	TRBJ1-1	.
CASSPKQGCEQYF	TGTGCCAGCAGTCCCAAACAGGGTTGCGAGCAGTACTTC	13	TRBV6-5	.	TRBJ2-7	.
CAWSDGGAHEQYF	TGTGCCTGGTCCGATGGTGGAGCACACGAGCAGTACTTC	13	TRBV30	.	TRBJ2-7	.
CASSQADRGLAGSYEQYF	TGCGCCAGCAGCCAAGCCGACCGAGGACTAGCGGGCTCCTACGAGCAGTACTTC	18	TRBV4-1	TRBD2	TRBJ2-7	.
CASSLGRVPTNYGYTF	TGTGCCAGCAGTTTGGGCAGGGTCCCCACTAACTATGGCTACACCTTC	16	TRBV28	.	TRBJ1-2	.
CASSLTGRSGNTIYF	TGTGCCAGCAGCCTCACAGGGCGCTCTGGAAACACCATATATTTT	15	TRBV14	.	TRBJ1-3	.
CASSFRVSTDTQYF	TGTGCCAGCAGCTTCCGTGTTAGCACAGATACGCAGTATTTT	14	TRBV7-9	.	TRBJ2-3	.
CSVETRLVGTGGQNTEAFF	TGCAGCGTTGAAACGAGACTAGTGGGGACAGGGGGCCAGAACACTGAAGCTTTCTTT	19	TRBV29-1	TRBD1	TRBJ1-1	.
CASSLDGGNTF	TGTGCCAGCAGCTTGGATGGGGGGAATACCTTC	11	TRBV5-4	.	TRBJ1-2	once
CASSPPGLEALTDTQYF	TGTGCCAGCAGCCCACCTGGACTCGAAGCACTCACAGATACGCAGTATTTT	17	TRBV28	.	TRBJ2-3	.
CASSQRPGTEAFF	TGCGCCAGCAGCCAACGGCCAGGGACTGAAGCTTTCTTT	13	TRBV4-3	.	TRBJ1-1	few
CASSQNRGVNEQFF	TGCGCCAGCAGCCAAAACAGGGGTGTCAATGAGCAGTTCTTC	14	TRBV4-3	TRBD1	TRBJ2-1	.
CASSILSAGNQETQYF	TGTGCCAGCAGCATCCTTAGCGCGGGCAATCAAGAGACCCAGTACTTC	16	TRBV5-6	.	TRBJ2-5	once
CASSYVSNQPQHF	TGTGCCAGCAGCTACGTCAGCAATCAGCCCCAGCATTTT	13	TRBV2	.	TRBJ1-5	once
CASSKKREGSYNEQFF	TGCGCCAGCAGTAAGAAGCGGGAGGGCTCCTACAATGAGCAGTTCTTC	16	TRBV10-1	TRBD2	TRBJ2-1	.
CASTSSQVPGDSYEQYF	TGTGCCAGCACCAGCTCCCAGGTTCCAGGGGACTCCTACGAGCAGTACTTC	17	TRBV7-9	.	TRBJ2-7	.
CASSLHQGGGTEAFF	TGTGCCAGCAGCTTGCACCAAGGGGGGGGCACTGAAGCTTTCTTT	15	TRBV7-2	.	TRBJ1-1	.